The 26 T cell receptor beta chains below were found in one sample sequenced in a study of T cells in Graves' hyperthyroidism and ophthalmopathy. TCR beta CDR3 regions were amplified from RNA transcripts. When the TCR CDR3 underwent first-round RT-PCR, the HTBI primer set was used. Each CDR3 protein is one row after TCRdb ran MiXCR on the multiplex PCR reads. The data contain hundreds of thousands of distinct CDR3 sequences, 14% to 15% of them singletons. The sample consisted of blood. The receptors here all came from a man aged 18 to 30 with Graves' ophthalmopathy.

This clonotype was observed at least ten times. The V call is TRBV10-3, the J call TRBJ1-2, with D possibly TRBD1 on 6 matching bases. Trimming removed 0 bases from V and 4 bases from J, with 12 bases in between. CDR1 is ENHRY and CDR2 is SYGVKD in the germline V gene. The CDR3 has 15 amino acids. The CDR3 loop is CAISESIGQSYGYTF. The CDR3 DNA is TGTGCCATCAGTGAGTCGATTGGACAGTCCTATGGCTACACCTTC.

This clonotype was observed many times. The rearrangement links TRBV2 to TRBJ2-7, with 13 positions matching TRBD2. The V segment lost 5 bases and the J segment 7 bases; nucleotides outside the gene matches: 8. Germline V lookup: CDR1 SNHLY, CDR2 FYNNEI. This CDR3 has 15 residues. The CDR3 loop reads CASSSGLAGASEQYF. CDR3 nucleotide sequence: TGTGCCAGCAGTTCCGGACTAGCGGGGGCCTCTGAGCAGTACTTC.

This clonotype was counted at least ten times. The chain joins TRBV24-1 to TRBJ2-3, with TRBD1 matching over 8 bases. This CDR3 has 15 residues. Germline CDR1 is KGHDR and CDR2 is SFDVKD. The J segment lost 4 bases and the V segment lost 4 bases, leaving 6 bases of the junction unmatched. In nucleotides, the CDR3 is TGTGCCACCAGTGACCCCTCAGGGGGCGCAGATACGCAGTATTTT. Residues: CATSDPSGGADTQYF.

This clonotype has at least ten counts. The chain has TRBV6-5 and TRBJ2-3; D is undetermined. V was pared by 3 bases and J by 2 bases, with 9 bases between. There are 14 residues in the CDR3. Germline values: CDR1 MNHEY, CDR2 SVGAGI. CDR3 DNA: TGTGCCAGCAGTTATCAGGATGACACAGATACGCAGTATTTT. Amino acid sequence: CASSYQDDTDTQYF.

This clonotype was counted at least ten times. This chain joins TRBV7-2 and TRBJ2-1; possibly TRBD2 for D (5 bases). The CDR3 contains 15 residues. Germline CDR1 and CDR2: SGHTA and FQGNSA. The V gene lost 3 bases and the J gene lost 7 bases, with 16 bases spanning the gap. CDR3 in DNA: TGTGCCAGCAGCTTGGCTAGCTTAGGAGGTAATGAGCAGTTCTTC. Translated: CASSLASLGGNEQFF.

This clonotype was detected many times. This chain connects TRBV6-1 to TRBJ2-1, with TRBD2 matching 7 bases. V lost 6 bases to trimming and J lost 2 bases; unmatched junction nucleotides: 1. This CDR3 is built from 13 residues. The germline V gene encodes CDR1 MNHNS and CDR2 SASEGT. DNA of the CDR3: TGTGCCAGCAGGAGCGGGACCTACAATGAGCAGTTCTTC. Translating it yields CASRSGTYNEQFF.

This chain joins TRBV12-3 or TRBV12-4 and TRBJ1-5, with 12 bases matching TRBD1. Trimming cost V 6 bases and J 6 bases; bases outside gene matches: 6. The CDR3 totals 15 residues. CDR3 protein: CASRPGQGASQPQHF. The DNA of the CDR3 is TGTGCCAGCAGGCCGGGACAGGGGGCGAGTCAGCCCCAGCATTTT.

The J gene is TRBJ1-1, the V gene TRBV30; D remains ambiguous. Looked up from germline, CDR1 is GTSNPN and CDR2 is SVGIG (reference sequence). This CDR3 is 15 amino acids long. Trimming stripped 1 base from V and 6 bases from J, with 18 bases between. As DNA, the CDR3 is TGTGCCTGGAGTGGACCCTCGCAGGCTTACTCTGAAGCTTTCTTT. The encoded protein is CAWSGPSQAYSEAFF.

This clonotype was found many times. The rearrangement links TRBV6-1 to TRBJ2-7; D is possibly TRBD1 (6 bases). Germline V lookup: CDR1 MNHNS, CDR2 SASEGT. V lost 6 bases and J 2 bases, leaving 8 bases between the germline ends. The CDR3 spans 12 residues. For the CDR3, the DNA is TGTGCCAGCAGCAGGGGTCCCTACGAGCAGTACTTC. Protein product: CASSRGPYEQYF.

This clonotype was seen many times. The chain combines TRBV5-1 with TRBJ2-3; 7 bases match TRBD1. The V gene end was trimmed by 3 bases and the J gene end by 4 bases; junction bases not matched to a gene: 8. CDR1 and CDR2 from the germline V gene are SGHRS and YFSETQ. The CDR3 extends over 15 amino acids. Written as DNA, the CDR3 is TGCGCCAGCAGCTCGGAACAGGGGTTCGCAGATACGCAGTATTTT. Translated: CASSSEQGFADTQYF.

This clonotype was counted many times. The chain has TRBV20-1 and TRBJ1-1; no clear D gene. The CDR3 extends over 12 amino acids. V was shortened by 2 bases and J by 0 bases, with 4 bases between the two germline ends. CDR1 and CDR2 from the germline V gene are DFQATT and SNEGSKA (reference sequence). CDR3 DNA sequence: TGCAGTGCTAGATCTATGAACACTGAAGCTTTCTTT. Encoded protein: CSARSMNTEAFF.

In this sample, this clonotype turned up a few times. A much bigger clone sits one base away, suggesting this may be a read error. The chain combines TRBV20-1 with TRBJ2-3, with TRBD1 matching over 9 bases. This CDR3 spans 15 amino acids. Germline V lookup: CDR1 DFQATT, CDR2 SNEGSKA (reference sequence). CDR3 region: CSAKEGTGYTDMQYF. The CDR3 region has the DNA TGCAGTGCTAAAGAGGGGACAGGGTACACAGATATGCAGTATTTT.

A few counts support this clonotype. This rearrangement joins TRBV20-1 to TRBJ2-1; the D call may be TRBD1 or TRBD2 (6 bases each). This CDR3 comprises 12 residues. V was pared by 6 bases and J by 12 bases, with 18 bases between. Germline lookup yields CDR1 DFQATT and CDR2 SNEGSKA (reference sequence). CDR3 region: CSAREPGAGQFF. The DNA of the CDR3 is TGCAGTGCCAGGGAGCCGGGGGCTGGGCAGTTCTTC.

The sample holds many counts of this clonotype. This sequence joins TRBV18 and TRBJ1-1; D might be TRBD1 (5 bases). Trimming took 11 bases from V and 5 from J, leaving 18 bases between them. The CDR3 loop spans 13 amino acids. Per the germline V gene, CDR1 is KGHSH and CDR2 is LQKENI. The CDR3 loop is CARGSQGGTEAFF. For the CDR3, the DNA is TGTGCCCGAGGAAGTCAGGGTGGTACTGAAGCTTTCTTT.

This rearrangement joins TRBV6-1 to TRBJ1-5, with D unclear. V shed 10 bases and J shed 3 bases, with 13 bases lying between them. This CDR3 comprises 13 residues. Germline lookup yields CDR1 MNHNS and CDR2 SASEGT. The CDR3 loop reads CATEAVVNQPQHF. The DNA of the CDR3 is TGTGCCACCGAGGCAGTAGTCAATCAGCCCCAGCATTTT.

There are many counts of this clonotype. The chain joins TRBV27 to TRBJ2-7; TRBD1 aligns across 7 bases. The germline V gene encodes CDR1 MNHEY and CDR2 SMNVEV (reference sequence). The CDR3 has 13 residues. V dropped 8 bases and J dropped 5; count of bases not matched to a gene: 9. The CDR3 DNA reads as TGTGCCAGCTCCTTGACAGGGTACCACGAGCAGTACTTC. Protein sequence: CASSLTGYHEQYF.

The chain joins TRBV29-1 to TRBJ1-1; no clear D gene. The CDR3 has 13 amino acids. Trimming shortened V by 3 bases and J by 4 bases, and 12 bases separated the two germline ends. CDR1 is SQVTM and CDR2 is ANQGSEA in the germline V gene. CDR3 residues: CSVDRTVSTEAFF. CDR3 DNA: TGCAGCGTTGATAGAACAGTTAGCACTGAAGCTTTCTTT.

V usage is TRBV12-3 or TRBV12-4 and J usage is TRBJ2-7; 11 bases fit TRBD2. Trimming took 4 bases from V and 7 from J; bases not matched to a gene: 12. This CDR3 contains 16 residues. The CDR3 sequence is CASSSPGLAEAGEQYF. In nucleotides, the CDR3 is TGTGCCAGCAGTTCCCCGGGACTAGCGGAGGCTGGGGAGCAGTACTTC.

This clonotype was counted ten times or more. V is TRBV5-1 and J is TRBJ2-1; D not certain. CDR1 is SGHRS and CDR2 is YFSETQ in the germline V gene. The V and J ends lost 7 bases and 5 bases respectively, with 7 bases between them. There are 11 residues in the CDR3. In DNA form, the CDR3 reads TGCGCCAGCGGCGAGCACAATGAGCAGTTCTTC. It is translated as CASGEHNEQFF.

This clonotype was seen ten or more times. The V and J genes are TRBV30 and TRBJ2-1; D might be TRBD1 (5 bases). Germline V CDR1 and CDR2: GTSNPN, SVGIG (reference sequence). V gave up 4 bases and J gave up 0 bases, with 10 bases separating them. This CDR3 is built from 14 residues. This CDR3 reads CAWTMGRSYNEQFF. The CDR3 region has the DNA TGTGCCTGGACTATGGGGCGCTCCTACAATGAGCAGTTCTTC.

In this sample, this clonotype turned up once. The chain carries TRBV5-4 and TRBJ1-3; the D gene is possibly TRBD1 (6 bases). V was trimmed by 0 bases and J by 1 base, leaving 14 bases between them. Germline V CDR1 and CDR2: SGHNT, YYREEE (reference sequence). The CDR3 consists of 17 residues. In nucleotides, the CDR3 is TGTGCCAGCAGCTTGGCCTACGGGGGGCCTTCTGGAAACACCATATATTTT. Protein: CASSLAYGGPSGNTIYF.

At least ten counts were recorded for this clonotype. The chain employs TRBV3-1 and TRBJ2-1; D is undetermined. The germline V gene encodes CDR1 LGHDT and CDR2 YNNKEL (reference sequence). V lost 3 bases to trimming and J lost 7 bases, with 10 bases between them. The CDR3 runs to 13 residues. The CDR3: CASSHNLRNEQFF. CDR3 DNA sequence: TGTGCCAGCAGCCATAATTTAAGGAATGAGCAGTTCTTC.

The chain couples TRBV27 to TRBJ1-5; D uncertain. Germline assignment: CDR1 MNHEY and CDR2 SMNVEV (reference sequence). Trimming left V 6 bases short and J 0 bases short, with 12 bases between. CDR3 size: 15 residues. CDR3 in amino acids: CASSTDGYSNQPQHF. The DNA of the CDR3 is TGTGCCAGCAGCACGGACGGGTATAGCAATCAGCCCCAGCATTTT.

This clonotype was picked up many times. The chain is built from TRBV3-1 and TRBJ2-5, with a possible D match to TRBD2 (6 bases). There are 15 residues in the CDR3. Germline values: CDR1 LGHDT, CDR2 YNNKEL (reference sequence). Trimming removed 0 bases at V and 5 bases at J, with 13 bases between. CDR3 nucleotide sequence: TGTGCCAGCAGCCAAGACTCCGGGAGCGGGGAGACCCAGTACTTC. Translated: CASSQDSGSGETQYF.

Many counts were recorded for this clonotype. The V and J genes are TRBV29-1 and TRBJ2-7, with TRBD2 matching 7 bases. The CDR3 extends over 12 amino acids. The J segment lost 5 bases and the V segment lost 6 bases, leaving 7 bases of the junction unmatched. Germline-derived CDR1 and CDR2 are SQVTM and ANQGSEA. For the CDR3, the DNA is TGCAGCGTGCAAGAGGGAGGGCACGAGCAGTACTTC. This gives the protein CSVQEGGHEQYF.

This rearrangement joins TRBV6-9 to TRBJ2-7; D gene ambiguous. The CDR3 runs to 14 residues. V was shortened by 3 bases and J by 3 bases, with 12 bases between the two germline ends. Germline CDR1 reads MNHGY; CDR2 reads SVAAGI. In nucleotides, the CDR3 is TGTGCCAGCAGTTACACCCGCCAGAACTACGAGCAGTACTTC. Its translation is CASSYTRQNYEQYF.